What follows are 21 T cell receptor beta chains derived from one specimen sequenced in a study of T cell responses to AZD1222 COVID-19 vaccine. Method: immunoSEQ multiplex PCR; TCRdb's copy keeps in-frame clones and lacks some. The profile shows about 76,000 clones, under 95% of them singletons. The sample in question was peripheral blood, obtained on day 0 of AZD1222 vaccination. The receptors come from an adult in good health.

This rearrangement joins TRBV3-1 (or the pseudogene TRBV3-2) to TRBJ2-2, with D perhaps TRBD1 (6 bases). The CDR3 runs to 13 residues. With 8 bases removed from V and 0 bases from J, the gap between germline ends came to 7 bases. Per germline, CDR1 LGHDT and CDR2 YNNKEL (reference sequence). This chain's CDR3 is CASGTTNTGELFF. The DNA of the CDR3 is TGTGCCAGCGGGACAACGAACACCGGGGAGCTGTTTTTT.

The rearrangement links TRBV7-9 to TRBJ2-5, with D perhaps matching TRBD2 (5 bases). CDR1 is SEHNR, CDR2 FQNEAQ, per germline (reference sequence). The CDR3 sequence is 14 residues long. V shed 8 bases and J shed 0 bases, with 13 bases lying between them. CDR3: CASRLGADQETQYF. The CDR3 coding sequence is TGTGCCAGCCGCCTGGGAGCAGACCAAGAGACCCAGTACTTC.

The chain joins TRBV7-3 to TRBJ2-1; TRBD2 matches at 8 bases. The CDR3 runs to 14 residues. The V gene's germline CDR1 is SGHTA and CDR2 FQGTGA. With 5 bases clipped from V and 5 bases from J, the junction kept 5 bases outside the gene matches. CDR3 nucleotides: TGTGCCAGCAGCCCAGGACTAGCAGACAATGAGCAGTTCTTC. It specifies CASSPGLADNEQFF.

The chain's CDR3 is CASSLQRGLNTGELFF. CDR3 DNA: TGTGCCAGCAGCTTACAGCGGGGGCTAAACACCGGGGAGCTGTTTTTT. The gene calls are TRBV11-1 and TRBJ2-2, with 8 bases matching TRBD2. CDR1 and CDR2 (germline): SGHAT, FQDESV (reference sequence). V lost 2 bases to trimming and J lost 2 bases; unmatched junction nucleotides: 4. CDR3 length: 16 amino acids.

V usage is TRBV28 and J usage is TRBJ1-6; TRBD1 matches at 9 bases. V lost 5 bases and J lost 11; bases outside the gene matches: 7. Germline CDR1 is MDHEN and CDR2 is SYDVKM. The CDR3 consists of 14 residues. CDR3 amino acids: CASSPGQGTTPLHF. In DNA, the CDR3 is TGTGCCAGCAGTCCCGGACAGGGGACGACACCCCTCCACTTT.

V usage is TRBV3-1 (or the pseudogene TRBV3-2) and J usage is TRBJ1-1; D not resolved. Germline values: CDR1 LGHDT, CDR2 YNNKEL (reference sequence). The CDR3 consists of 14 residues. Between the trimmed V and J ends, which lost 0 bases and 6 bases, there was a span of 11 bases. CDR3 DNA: TGTGCCAGCAGCCAAGAAGCAGCGAAAGCTGAAGCTTTCTTT. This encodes CASSQEAAKAEAFF.

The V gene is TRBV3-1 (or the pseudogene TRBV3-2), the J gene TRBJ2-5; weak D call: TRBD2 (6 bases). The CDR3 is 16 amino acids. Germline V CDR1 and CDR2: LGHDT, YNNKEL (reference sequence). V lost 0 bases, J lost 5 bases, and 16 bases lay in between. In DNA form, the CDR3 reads TGTGCCAGCAGCCAAGATTGGGGCGGGGAAAAGGAGACCCAGTACTTC. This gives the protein CASSQDWGGEKETQYF.

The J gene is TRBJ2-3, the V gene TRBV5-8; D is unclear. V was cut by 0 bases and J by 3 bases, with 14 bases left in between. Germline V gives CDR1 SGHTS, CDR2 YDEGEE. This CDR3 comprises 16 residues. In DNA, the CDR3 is TGTGCCAGCAGCTTGGGGAGCGCTGGGTCAACAGATACGCAGTATTTT. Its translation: CASSLGSAGSTDTQYF.

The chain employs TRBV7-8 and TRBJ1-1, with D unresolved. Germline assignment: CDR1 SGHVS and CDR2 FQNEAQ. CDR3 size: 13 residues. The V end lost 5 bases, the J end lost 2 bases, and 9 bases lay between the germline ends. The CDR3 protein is CASSRLTNTEAFF. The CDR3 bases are TGTGCCAGCAGCCGCTTGACAAACACTGAAGCTTTCTTT.

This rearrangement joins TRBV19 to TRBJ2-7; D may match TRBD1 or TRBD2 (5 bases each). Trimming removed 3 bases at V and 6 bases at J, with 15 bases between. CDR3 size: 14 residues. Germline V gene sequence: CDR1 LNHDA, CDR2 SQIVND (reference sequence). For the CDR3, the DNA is TGTGCCAGTAGTATCGGGAAAGGGGTGGGCGAGCAGTACTTC. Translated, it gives CASSIGKGVGEQYF.

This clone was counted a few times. The CDR3 here is CASSPEGRPGAFF. For the CDR3, the DNA is TGCGCCAGCAGTCCCGAGGGCCGCCCGGGGGCTTTCTTT. The V and J genes are TRBV5-1 and TRBJ1-1, with D hard to call. The CDR3 is 13 residues long. V was shortened by 5 bases and J by 11 bases, with 19 bases between the two germline ends. From germline, CDR1 is SGHRS and CDR2 YFSETQ.

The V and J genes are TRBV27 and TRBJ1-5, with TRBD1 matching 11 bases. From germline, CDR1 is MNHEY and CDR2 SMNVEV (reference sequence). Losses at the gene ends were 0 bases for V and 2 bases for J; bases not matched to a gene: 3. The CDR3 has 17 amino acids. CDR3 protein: CASSLSGDRGGNQPQHF. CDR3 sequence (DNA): TGTGCCAGCAGTTTATCAGGGGACAGGGGGGGCAATCAGCCCCAGCATTTT.

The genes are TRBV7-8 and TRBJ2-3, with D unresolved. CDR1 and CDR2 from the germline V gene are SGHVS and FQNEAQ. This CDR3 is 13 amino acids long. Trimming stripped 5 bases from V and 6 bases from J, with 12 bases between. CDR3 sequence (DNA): TGTGCCAGCAGCACGACATGGACGGATACGCAGTATTTT. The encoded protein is CASSTTWTDTQYF.

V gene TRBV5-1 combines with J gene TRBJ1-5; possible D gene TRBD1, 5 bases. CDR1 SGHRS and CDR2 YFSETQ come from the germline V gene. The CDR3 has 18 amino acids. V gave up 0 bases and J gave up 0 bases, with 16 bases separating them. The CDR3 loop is CASSLEKGPVYSNQPQHF. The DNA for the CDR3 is TGCGCCAGCAGCTTGGAAAAGGGGCCGGTTTATAGCAATCAGCCCCAGCATTTT.

The CDR3 region is CASRPQGWTEAFF. CDR3 coding DNA: TGTGCCAGCAGGCCACAGGGATGGACTGAAGCTTTCTTT. The J gene is TRBJ1-1, the V gene TRBV2; a possible D gene is TRBD1 (6 bases). V was trimmed by 6 bases and J by 5 bases, leaving 13 bases between them. Per germline, CDR1 SNHLY and CDR2 FYNNEI. This CDR3 region has 13 residues.

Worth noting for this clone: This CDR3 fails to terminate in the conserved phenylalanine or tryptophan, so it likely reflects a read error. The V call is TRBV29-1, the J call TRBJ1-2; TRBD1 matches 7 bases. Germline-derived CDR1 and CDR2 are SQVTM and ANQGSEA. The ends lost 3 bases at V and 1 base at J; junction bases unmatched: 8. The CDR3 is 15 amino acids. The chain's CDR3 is CSVEFLRGLNYGYTL. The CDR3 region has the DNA TGCAGCGTTGAGTTTTTGAGGGGGCTTAACTATGGCTACACCCTC.

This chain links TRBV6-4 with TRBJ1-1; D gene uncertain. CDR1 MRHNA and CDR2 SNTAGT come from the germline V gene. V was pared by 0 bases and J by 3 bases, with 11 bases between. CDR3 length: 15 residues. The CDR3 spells CASSDSAGGDTEAFF. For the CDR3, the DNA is TGTGCCAGCAGTGACTCGGCGGGCGGGGACACTGAAGCTTTCTTT.

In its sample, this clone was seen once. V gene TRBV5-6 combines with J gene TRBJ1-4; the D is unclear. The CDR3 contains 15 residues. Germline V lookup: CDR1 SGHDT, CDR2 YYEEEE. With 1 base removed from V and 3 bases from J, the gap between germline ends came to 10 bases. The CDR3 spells CASSLRVMANEKLFF. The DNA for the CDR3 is TGTGCCAGCAGCTTGAGGGTCATGGCTAATGAAAAACTGTTTTTT.

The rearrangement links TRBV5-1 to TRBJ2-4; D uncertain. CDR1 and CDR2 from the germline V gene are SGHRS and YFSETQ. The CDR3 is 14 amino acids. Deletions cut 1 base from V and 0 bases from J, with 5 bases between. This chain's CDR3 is CASSLHRAKNIQYF. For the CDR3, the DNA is TGCGCCAGCAGCTTGCACCGAGCCAAAAACATTCAGTACTTC. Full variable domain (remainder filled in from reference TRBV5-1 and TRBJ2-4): KAGVTQTPRYLIKTRGQQVTLSCSPISGHRSVSWYQQTPGQGLQFLFEYFSETQRNKGNFPGRFSGRQFSNSRSEMNVSTLELGDSALYLCASSLHRAKNIQYFGAGTRLSVL.

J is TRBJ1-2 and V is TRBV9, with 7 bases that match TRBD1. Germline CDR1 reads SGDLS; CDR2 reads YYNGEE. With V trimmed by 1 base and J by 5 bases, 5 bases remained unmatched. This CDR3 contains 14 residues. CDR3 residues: CASSVPGQSYGYTF. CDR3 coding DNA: TGTGCCAGCAGCGTACCGGGACAGTCGTATGGCTACACCTTC. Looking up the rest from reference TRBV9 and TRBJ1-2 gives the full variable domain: DSGVTQTPKHLITATGQRVTLRCSPRSGDLSVYWYQQSLDQGLQFLIQYYNGEERAKGNILERFSAQQFPDLHSELNLSSLELGDSALYFCASSVPGQSYGYTFGSGTRLTVV.

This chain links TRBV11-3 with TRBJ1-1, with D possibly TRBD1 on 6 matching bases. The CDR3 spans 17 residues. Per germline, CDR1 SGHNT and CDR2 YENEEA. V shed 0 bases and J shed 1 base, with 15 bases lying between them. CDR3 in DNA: TGTGCCAGCAGCTTAGAGAGGTGGGGGGCGACGAACACTGAAGCTTTCTTT. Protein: CASSLERWGATNTEAFF.